This T cell receptor beta chain was recovered during a study of radiotherapy plus CTLA-4 blockade in lung cancer. Study-level information: An objective response was seen in 15% to 20% of patients, and disease control in 25% to 40%.

Turning to this clone: What it binds is not known.

This CDR3 is 13 amino acids long. V was trimmed by 5 bases and J by 5 bases, leaving 12 bases between them. Looked up from germline, CDR1 is LNHDA and CDR2 is SQIVND (reference sequence). Findings and limits, study-wide: Blood saw expansion of tumor-derived TCR clones after radiotherapy plus ipilimumab.

Sequenced by immunoSEQ multiplex PCR; TCRdb stores in-frame clones only, minus some. The profile shows about 95,000 clones, 83% of them singletons. The specimen comprised peripheral blood, sampled from a patient treated with radiotherapy plus ipilimumab. The rearrangement joins TRBV19 to TRBJ1-2; no definite D call. The origin of this receptor is a human donor with non-small cell lung cancer who had stable disease on radiotherapy plus ipilimumab. In DNA form, the CDR3 reads TGTGCCAGTAGTCTGTCGACCGGTTATGGCTACACCTTC. Its protein is CASSLSTGYGYTF.